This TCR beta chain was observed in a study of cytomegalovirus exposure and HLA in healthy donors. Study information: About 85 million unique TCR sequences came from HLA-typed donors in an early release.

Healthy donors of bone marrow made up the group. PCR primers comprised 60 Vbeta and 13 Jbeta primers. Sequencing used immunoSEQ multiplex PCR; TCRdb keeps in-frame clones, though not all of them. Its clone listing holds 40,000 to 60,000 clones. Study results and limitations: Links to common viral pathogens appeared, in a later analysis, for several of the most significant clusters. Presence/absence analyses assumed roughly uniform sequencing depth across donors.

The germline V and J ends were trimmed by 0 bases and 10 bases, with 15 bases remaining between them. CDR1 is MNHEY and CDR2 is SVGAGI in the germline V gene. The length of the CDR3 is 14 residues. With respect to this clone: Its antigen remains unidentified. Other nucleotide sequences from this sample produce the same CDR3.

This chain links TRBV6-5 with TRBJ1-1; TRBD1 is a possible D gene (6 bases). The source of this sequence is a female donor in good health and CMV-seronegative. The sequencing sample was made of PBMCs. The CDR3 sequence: CASSYSRGAVGAFF. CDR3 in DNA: TGTGCCAGCAGTTACTCCCGGGGGGCAGTAGGAGCTTTCTTT.